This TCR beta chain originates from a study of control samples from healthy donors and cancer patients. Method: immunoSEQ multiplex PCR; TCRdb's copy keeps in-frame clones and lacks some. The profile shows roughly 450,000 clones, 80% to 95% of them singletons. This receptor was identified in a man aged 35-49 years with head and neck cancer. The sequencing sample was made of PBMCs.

The CDR3 protein is CASSLVSPSADTQYF. The CDR3 nucleotides read TGTGCCAGCAGCTTAGTTAGCCCCTCCGCAGATACGCAGTATTTT. The rearrangement joins TRBV7-2 to TRBJ2-3; D uncertain. This CDR3 region has 15 residues. Between the trimmed V and J ends, which lost 1 base and 4 bases, there was a span of 12 bases. Looked up from germline, CDR1 is SGHTA and CDR2 is FQGNSA.